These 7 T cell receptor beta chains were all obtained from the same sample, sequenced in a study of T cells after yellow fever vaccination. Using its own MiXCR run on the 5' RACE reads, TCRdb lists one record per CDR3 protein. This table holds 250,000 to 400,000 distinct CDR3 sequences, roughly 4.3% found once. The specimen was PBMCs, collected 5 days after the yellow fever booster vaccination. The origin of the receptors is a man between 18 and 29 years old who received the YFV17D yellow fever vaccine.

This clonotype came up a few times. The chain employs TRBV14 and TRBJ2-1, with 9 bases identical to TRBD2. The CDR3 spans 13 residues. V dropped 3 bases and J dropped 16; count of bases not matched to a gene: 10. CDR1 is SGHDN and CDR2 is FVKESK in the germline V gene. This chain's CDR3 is CASSQMTGTSFFF. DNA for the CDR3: TGTGCCAGCAGCCAGATGACCGGGACTAGCTTTTTCTTC.

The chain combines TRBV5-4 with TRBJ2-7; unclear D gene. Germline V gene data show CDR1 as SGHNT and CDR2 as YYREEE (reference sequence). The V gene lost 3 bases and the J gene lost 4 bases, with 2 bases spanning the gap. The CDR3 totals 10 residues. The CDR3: CASSSYEQYV. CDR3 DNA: TGTGCCAGCAGCTCGTACGAGCAGTACGTC.

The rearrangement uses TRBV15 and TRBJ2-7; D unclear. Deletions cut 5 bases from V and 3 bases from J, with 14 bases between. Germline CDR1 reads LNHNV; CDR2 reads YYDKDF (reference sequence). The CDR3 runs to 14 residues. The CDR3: CATSDTETGYEQYV. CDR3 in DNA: TGTGCCACCAGCGATACGGAGACGGGCTACGAGCAGTACGTC.

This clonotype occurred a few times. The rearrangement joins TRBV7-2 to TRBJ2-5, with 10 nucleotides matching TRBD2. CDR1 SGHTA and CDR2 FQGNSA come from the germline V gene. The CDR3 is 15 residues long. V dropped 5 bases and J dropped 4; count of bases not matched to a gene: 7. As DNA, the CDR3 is TGTGCCAGCAGCGACAGCGGGGGGGCTTTAGAGACCCAGTACTTC. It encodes CASSDSGGALETQYF.

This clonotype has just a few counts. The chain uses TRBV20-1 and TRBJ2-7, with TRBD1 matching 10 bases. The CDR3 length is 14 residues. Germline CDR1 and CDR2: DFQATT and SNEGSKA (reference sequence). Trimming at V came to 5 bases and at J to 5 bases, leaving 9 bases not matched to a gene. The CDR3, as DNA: TGCAGTGCTGCAATCCCGGGACAGGGGAACGAGCAGTACTTC. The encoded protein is CSAAIPGQGNEQYF.

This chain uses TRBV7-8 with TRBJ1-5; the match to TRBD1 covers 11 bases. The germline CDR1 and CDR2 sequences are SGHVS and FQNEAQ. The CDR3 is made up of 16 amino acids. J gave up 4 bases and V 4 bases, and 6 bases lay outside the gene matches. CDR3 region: CASSSRDRGRNQPQHF. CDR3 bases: TGTGCCAGCAGCTCCCGGGACAGGGGGAGAAATCAGCCCCAGCATTTT.

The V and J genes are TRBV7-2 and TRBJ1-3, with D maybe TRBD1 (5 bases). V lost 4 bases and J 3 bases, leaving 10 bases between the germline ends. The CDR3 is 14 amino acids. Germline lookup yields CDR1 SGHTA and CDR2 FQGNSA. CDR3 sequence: CASSWGGVGNTIYF. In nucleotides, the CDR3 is TGTGCCAGCAGCTGGGGGGGAGTTGGAAACACCATATATTTT.